This TCR beta chain was obtained from a study of OX40 agonist ivuxolimab in advanced cancers. As for the study in general: Prior anti-PD-1, anti-PD-L1 or anti-CTLA-4 therapy did not bar entry, and roughly 40% had some.

Study results and limitations: Averaging showed that CD8+ T cells had more expanded clones than CD4+ did.

Trimming removed 0 bases at V and 4 bases at J, with 14 bases between. CDR1 and CDR2 from the germline V gene are LGHNA and YNFKEQ. This CDR3 has 16 residues. Note on this clone: Its antigen is currently unknown.

Here immunoSEQ multiplex PCR was the method, and the copy in TCRdb shows in-frame clones only, minus some. The sample lists about 56,000 clones, 80% to 95% seen once, with 20% to 30% in the top ten. This TCR was recovered from an adult with an advanced solid tumor such as melanoma, head and neck, liver or kidney cancer. The specimen was CD4+ or CD8+ T cells sorted from blood, collected in a trial of the OX40 agonist ivuxolimab. The chain joins TRBV4-2 to TRBJ2-3, with D possibly TRBD2 on 6 matching bases. CDR3 sequence reads: CASSQDPGGWPDTQYF. CDR3 bases: TGTGCCAGCAGCCAAGATCCCGGGGGTTGGCCAGATACGCAGTATTTT.